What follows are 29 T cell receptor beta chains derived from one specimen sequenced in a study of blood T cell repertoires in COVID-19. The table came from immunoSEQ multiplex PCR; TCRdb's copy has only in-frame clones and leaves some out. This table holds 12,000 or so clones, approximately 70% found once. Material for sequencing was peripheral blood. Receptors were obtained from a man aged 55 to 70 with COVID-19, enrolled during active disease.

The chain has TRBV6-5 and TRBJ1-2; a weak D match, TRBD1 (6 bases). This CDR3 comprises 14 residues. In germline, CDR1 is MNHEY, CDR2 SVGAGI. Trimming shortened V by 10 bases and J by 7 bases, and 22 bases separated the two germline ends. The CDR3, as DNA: TGTGCCACCATAGGCCTTCGGGGGGCAGTTGGCTACACCTTC. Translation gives CATIGLRGAVGYTF.

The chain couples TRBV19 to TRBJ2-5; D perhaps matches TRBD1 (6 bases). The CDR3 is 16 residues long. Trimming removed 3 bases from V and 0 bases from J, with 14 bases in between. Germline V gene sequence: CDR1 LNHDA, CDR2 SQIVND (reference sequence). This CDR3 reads CASSIRTVKYQETQYF. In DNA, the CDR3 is TGTGCCAGTAGTATTCGGACAGTCAAGTACCAAGAGACCCAGTACTTC.

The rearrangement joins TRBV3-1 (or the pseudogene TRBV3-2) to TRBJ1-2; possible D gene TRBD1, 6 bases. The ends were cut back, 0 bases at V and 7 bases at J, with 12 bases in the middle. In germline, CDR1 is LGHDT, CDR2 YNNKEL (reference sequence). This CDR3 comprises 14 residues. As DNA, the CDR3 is TGTGCCAGCAGCCAAGAGGCCAGGGGCGGTGGCTACACCTTC. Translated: CASSQEARGGGYTF.

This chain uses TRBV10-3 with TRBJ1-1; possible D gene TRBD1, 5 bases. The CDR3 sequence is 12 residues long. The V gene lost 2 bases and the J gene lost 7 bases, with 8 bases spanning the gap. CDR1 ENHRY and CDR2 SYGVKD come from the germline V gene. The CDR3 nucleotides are TGTGCCATCAGTGAGGGGGCGGTTGAAGCTTTCTTT. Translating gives CAISEGAVEAFF.

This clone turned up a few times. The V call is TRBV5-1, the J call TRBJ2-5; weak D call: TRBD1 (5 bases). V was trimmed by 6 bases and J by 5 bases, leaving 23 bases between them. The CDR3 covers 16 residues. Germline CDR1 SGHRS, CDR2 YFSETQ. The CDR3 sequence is CASTVVGPGSHETQYF. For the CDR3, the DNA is TGCGCCAGCACCGTGGTGGGGCCAGGGTCGCATGAGACCCAGTACTTC.

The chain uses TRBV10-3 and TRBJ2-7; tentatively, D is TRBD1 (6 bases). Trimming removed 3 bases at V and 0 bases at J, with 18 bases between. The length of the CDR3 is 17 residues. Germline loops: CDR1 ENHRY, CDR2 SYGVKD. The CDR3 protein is CAISDPGHQSFSYEQYF. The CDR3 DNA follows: TGTGCCATCAGTGACCCGGGACACCAATCGTTCTCCTACGAGCAGTACTTC.

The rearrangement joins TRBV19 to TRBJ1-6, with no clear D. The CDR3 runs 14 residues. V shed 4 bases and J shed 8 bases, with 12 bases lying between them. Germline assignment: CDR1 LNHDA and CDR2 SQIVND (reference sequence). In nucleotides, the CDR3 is TGTGCCAGTAGTAAGGACTTAAAAGATTCACCCCTCCACTTT. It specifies CASSKDLKDSPLHF. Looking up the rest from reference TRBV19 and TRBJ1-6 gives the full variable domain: DGGITQSPKYLFRKEGQNVTLSCEQNLNHDAMYWYRQDPGQGLRLIYYSQIVNDFQKGDIAEGYSVSREKKESFPLTVTSAQKNPTAFYLCASSKDLKDSPLHFGNGTRLTVT.

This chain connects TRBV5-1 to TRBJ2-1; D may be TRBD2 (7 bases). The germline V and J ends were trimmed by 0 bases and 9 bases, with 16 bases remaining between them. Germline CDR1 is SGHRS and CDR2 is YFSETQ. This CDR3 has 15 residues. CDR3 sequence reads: CASSLEGGGRSEQFF. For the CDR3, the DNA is TGCGCCAGCAGCTTGGAGGGAGGGGGGCGTTCTGAGCAGTTCTTC.

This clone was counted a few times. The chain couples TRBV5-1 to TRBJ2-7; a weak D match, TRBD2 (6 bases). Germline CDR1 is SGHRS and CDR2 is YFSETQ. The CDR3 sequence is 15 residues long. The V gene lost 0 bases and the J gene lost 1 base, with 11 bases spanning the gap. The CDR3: CASSLGAGNSYEQYF. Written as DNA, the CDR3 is TGCGCCAGCAGCTTGGGGGCGGGGAATTCCTACGAGCAGTACTTC.

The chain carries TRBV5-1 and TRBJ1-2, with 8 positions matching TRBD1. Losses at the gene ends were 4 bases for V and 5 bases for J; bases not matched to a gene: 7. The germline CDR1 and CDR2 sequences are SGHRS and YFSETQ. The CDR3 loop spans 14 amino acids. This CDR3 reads CASSDGDRYYGYTF. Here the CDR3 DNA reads TGCGCCAGCAGCGACGGGGACAGGTATTATGGCTACACCTTC.

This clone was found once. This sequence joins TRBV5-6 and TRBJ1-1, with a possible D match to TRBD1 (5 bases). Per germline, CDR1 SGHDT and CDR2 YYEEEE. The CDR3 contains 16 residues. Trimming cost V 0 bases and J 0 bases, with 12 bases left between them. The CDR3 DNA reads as TGTGCCAGCAGCTTGGGGGGCGGCAGGCTGAACACTGAAGCTTTCTTT. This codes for CASSLGGGRLNTEAFF. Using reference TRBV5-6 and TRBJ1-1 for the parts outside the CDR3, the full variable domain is DAGVTQSPTHLIKTRGQQVTLRCSPKSGHDTVSWYQQALGQGPQFIFQYYEEEERQRGNFPDRFSGHQFPNYSSELNVNALLLGDSALYLCASSLGGGRLNTEAFFGQGTRLTVV.

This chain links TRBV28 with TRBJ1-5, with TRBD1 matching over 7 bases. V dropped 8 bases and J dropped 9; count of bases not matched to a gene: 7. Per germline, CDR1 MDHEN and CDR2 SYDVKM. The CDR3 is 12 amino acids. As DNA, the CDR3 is TGTGCCAGCGAGACAGGGTCCCTGCCCCAGCATTTT. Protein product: CASETGSLPQHF.

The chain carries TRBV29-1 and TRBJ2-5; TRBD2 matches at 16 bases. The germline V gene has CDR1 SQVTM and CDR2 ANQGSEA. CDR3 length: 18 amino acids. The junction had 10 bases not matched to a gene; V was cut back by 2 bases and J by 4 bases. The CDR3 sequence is CSVEHAGLAGGNGETQYF. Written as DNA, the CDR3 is TGCAGCGTTGAACATGCGGGACTAGCGGGGGGGAACGGAGAGACCCAGTACTTC. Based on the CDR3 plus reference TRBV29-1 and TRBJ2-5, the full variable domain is SAVISQKPSRDICQRGTSLTIQCQVDSQVTMMFWYRQQPGQSLTLIATANQGSEATYESGFVIDKFPISRPNLTFSTLTVSNMSPEDSSIYLCSVEHAGLAGGNGETQYFGPGTRLLVL.

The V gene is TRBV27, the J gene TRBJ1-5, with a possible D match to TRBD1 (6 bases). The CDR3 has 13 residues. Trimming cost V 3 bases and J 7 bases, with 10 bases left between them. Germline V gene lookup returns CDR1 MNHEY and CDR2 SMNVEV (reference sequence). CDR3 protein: CASSLGARQPQHF. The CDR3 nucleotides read TGTGCCAGCAGTTTGGGGGCGCGACAGCCCCAGCATTTT.

The CDR3: CASSGQGLAKNIQYF. CDR3 sequence (DNA): TGTGCCAGCAGCGGACAGGGTCTAGCCAAAAACATTCAGTACTTC. The chain links TRBV28 to TRBJ2-4; 8 bases are a match to TRBD1. V was pared by 6 bases and J by 0 bases, with 4 bases of the junction left unmatched. The CDR3 totals 15 residues. Germline V gives CDR1 MDHEN, CDR2 SYDVKM. Combining the CDR3 with reference TRBV28 and TRBJ2-4 gives the whole variable domain DVKVTQSSRYLVKRTGEKVFLECVQDMDHENMFWYRQDPGLGLRLIYFSYDVKMKEKGDIPEGYSVSREKKERFSLILESASTNQTSMYLCASSGQGLAKNIQYFGAGTRLSVL.

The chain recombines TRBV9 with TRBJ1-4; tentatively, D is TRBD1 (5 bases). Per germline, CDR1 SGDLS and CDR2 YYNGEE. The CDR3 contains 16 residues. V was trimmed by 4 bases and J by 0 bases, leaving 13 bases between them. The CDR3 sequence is CASSTGHVATNEKLFF. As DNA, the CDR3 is TGTGCCAGCAGCACCGGACACGTTGCAACTAATGAAAAACTGTTTTTT. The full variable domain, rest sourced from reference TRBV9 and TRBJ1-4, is DSGVTQTPKHLITATGQRVTLRCSPRSGDLSVYWYQQSLDQGLQFLIQYYNGEERAKGNILERFSAQQFPDLHSELNLSSLELGDSALYFCASSTGHVATNEKLFFGSGTQLSVL.

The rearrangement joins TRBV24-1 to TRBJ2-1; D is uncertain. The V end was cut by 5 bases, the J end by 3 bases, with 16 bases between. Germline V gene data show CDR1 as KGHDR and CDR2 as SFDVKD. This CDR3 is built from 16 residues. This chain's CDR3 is CATSGARASGYNEQFF. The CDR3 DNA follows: TGTGCCACCAGTGGAGCAAGAGCCTCGGGCTACAATGAGCAGTTCTTC.

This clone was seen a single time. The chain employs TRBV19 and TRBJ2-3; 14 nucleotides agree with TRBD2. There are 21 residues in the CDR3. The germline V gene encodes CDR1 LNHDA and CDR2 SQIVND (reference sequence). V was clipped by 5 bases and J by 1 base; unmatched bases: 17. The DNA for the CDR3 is TGTGCCAGTAGTTCCCTAGGAGGACTAGCGGGGGGCGAGTGGGGCACAGATACGCAGTATTTT. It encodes CASSSLGGLAGGEWGTDTQYF.

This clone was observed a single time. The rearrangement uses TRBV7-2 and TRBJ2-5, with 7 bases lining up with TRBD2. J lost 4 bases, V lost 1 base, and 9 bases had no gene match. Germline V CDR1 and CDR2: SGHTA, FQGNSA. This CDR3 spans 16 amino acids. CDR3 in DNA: TGTGCCAGCAGCTTAGGCCACGGCGGGAGAGCAGAGACCCAGTACTTC. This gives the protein CASSLGHGGRAETQYF.

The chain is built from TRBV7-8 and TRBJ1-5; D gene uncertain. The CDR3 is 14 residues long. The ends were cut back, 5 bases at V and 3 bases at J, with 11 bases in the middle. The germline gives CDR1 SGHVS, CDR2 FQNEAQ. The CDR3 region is CASSDSSINQPQHF. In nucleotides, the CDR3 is TGTGCCAGCAGCGATAGTTCGATCAATCAGCCCCAGCATTTT.

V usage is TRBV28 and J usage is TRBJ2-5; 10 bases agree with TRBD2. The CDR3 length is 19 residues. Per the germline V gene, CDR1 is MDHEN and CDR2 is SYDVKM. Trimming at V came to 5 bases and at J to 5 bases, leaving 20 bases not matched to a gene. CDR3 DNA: TGTGCCAGCAGTCCCAGAAGGCGCGCCAGCGGGGGGGCCCGGGAGACCCAGTACTTC. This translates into CASSPRRRASGGARETQYF.

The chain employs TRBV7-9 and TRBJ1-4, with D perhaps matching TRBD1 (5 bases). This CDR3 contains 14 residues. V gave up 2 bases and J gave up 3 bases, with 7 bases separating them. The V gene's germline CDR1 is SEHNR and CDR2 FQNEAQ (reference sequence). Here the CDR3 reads CASSLSRANEKLFF. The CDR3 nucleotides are TGTGCCAGCAGCTTAAGCAGGGCTAATGAAAAACTGTTTTTT.

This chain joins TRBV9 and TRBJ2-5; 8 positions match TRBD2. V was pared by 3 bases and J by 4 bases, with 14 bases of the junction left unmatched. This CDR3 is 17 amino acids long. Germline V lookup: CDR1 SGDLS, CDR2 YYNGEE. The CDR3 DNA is TGTGCCAGCAGCGAATGGACTAGCCCGGGAGTAGGAGAGACCCAGTACTTC. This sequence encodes CASSEWTSPGVGETQYF.

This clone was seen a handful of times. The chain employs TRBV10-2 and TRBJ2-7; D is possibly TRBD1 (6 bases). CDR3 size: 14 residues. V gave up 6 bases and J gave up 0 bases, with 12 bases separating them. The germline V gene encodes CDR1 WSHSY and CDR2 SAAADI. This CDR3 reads CASSARQASYEQYF. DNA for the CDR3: TGCGCCAGCAGCGCTAGACAGGCCTCCTACGAGCAGTACTTC.

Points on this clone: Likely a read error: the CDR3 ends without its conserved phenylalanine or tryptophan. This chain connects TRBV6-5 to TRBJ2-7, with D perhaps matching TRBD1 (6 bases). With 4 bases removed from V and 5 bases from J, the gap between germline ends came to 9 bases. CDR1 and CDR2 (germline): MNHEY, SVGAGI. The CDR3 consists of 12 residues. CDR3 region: CASSLSGDEQYL. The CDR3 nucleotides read TGTGCCAGCAGTTTATCAGGGGACGAGCAGTACCTC.

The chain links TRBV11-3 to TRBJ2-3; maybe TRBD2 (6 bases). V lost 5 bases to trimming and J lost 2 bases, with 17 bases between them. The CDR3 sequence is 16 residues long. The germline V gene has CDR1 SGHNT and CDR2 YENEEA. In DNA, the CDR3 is TGTGCCAGCAGCAGGGGTAGGCGGGAACTCACAGATACGCAGTATTTT. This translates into CASSRGRRELTDTQYF.

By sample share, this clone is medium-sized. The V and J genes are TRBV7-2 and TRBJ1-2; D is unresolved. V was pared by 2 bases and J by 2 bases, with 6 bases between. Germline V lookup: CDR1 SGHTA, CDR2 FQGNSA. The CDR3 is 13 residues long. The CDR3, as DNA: TGTGCCAGCAGCTTAAGAGGGAACTATGGCTACACCTTC. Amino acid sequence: CASSLRGNYGYTF.

CDR3 in amino acids: CASSLAGTGNKVGQPQHF. Here the CDR3 DNA reads TGTGCCAGCAGCTTAGCGGGGACAGGGAATAAGGTTGGTCAGCCCCAGCATTTT. The rearrangement links TRBV7-8 to TRBJ1-5; 9 positions match TRBD1. Trimming cost V 0 bases and J 6 bases; bases outside gene matches: 12. CDR1 and CDR2 from the germline V gene are SGHVS and FQNEAQ. CDR3 length: 18 residues.

In DNA, the CDR3 is TGTGCCATCAAAGGACAGCCCTACGAGCAGTACGTC. Protein: CAIKGQPYEQYV. The gene calls are TRBV6-5 and TRBJ2-7, with D possibly TRBD1 on 6 matching bases. Trimming took 10 bases from V and 2 from J, leaving 12 bases between them. Germline assignment: CDR1 MNHEY and CDR2 SVGAGI. CDR3 length: 12 residues.